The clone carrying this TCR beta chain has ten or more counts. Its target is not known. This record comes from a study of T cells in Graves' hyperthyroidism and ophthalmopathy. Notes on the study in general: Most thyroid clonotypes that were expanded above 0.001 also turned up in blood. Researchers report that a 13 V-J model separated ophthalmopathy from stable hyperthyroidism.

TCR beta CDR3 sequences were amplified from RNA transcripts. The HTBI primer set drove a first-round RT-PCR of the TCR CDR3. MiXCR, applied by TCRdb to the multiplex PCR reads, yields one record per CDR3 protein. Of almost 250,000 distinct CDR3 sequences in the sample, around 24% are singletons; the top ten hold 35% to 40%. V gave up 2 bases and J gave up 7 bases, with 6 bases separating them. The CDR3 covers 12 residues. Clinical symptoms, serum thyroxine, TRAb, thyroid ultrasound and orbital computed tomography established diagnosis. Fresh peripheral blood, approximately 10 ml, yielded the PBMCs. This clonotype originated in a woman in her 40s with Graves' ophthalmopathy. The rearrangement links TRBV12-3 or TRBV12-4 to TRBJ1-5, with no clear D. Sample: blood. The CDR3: CASSLPGQPQHF. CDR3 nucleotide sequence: TGTGCCAGCAGTTTACCAGGCCAGCCCCAGCATTTT.